One and the same sample provided the 26 T cell receptor beta chains below, sequenced in a study of blood T cells in healthy people across ages. With a J-beta primer mix and a sample-barcoded 5' primer, a second PCR ran about 6 to 11 cycles. TCRdb reprocessed the 5' RACE reads via MiXCR and lists one record per CDR3 protein. The data contain about 680,000 distinct CDR3 sequences, around 48% of them singletons. The material sequenced was blood. All receptors come from a woman in her sixties or seventies in good health.

Turning to this clonotype: A read error may be the cause here, since a much bigger clone is one base away. The genes are TRBV7-2 and TRBJ1-6; perhaps TRBD1 as D (5 bases). Deletions cut 1 base from V and 14 bases from J, with 9 bases between. In germline, CDR1 is SGHTA, CDR2 FQGNSA. CDR3 size: 12 residues. The CDR3 bases are TGTGCCAGCAGCTTAGGGGGCGACACCCTCCACTTT. This encodes CASSLGGDTLHF.

This clonotype was counted a single time. This CDR3 reads CASRLSGQGLVDTQYF. CDR3 DNA sequence: TGTGCCAGCAGGCTATCAGGACAGGGTCTTGTCGATACGCAGTATTTT. V and J are TRBV28 and TRBJ2-3; 8 positions match TRBD1. J lost 6 bases, V lost 6 bases, and 14 bases had no gene match. This CDR3 is built from 16 residues. Germline V gene data show CDR1 as MDHEN and CDR2 as SYDVKM.

This clonotype showed up just a few times. The chain recombines TRBV7-8 with TRBJ2-5; 12 bases align to TRBD2. V trimming: 4 bases; J trimming: 6 bases; junction bases outside the gene matches: 9. From germline, CDR1 is SGHVS and CDR2 FQNEAQ. This CDR3 region has 16 residues. DNA of the CDR3: TGTGCCAGCAGCTCCGCTACTAGCGGGAGGATGAAGACCCAGTACTTC. It yields the protein CASSSATSGRMKTQYF.

This sequence joins TRBV20-1 and TRBJ2-1, with D unresolved. The length of the CDR3 is 14 residues. The V end lost 0 bases, the J end lost 2 bases, and 8 bases lay between the germline ends. Germline values: CDR1 DFQATT, CDR2 SNEGSKA (reference sequence). CDR3 nucleotides: TGCAGTGCTAGAGATCCCGGAACCTACAATGAGCAGTTCTTC. This sequence encodes CSARDPGTYNEQFF.

This clonotype was detected once. The chain combines TRBV2 with TRBJ2-7; TRBD1 agrees at 8 bases. The CDR3 covers 15 residues. In germline, CDR1 is SNHLY, CDR2 FYNNEI. The ends lost 6 bases at V and 3 bases at J; junction bases unmatched: 10. Here the CDR3 reads CASSEVWDRLYEQYF. As DNA, the CDR3 is TGTGCCAGCAGCGAGGTTTGGGACAGGCTCTACGAGCAGTACTTC.

This chain uses TRBV7-6 with TRBJ1-4, with D hard to call. CDR3 length: 16 residues. The V end lost 6 bases, the J end lost 5 bases, and 19 bases lay between the germline ends. CDR1 is SGHVS and CDR2 is FNYEAQ in the germline V gene. CDR3 sequence: CASRVRANYGNEKLFF. The CDR3 bases are TGTGCCAGCAGGGTGAGGGCCAACTACGGAAATGAAAAACTGTTTTTT.

This chain joins TRBV6-5 and TRBJ1-2; no definite D call. The V end lost 2 bases, the J end lost 0 bases, and 7 bases lay between the germline ends. Germline assignment: CDR1 MNHEY and CDR2 SVGAGI. This CDR3 is built from 14 residues. This CDR3 reads CASSYAGTNYGYTF. The DNA for the CDR3 is TGTGCCAGCAGTTACGCGGGGACTAACTATGGCTACACCTTC.

This clonotype appeared once. The chain combines TRBV7-3 with TRBJ1-2; D uncertain. This CDR3 region has 13 residues. Between the trimmed V and J ends, which lost 2 bases and 6 bases, there was a span of 10 bases. Germline V gene data show CDR1 as SGHTA and CDR2 as FQGTGA. The CDR3 region has the DNA TGTGCCAGCAGCTTACTGGGCTTCGATGGCTACACCTTC. Residues: CASSLLGFDGYTF.

This chain links TRBV29-1 with TRBJ2-1, with 10 nucleotides matching TRBD2. Germline CDR1 SQVTM, CDR2 ANQGSEA. Germline trimming cut 6 bases from V and 7 bases from J; bases unmatched to any gene: 15. CDR3 length equals 16 residues. The CDR3, as DNA: TGCAGCGTACTACCCGTAGCGGGAGGACGGAAGAATGAGCAGTTCTTC. This codes for CSVLPVAGGRKNEQFF.

This clonotype has just a few counts. The rearrangement uses TRBV3-1 and TRBJ1-1; TRBD1 agrees at 10 bases. The CDR3 is 15 amino acids. CDR1 and CDR2 from the germline V gene are LGHDT and YNNKEL (reference sequence). V was clipped by 3 bases and J by 4 bases; unmatched bases: 5. The CDR3 nucleotides are TGTGCCAGCAGCCAGCCGGACAGGGGGAGCACTGAAGCTTTCTTT. As protein: CASSQPDRGSTEAFF.

V gene TRBV20-1 combines with J gene TRBJ2-5; D possibly corresponds to TRBD2 (6 bases). There are 14 residues in the CDR3. The V end was cut by 6 bases, the J end by 0 bases, with 14 bases between. In germline, CDR1 is DFQATT, CDR2 SNEGSKA (reference sequence). The CDR3 DNA reads as TGCAGTGCGACGGCGGGAAGCCACCAAGAGACCCAGTACTTC. It is translated as CSATAGSHQETQYF.

The chain is built from TRBV11-2 and TRBJ2-5; tentative D call: TRBD1 (6 bases). Deletions cut 3 bases from V and 12 bases from J, with 14 bases between. Germline V gene lookup returns CDR1 SGHAT and CDR2 FQNNGV. The CDR3 has 12 amino acids. CDR3 region: CASSLQGTGKYF. In DNA, the CDR3 is TGTGCCAGCAGCTTGCAAGGAACAGGGAAGTACTTC.

This clonotype has only a few counts. V is TRBV6-1 and J is TRBJ1-5; TRBD1 might be the D (5 bases). This CDR3 comprises 16 residues. The V end lost 6 bases, the J end lost 0 bases, and 15 bases lay between the germline ends. Germline V gives CDR1 MNHNS, CDR2 SASEGT. CDR3 loop: CASRDNLGFSNQPQHF. The CDR3 DNA is TGTGCCAGCAGGGACAATTTGGGTTTTAGCAATCAGCCCCAGCATTTT.

This clonotype was counted a few times. The gene calls are TRBV15 and TRBJ2-7, with 11 bases matching TRBD2. Unmatched junction bases numbered 1, after V lost 0 bases and J lost 6 bases. CDR1 and CDR2 from the germline V gene are LNHNV and YYDKDF (reference sequence). There are 14 residues in the CDR3. The CDR3 region has the DNA TGTGCCACCAGCAGAGAACTAGCGGGAGTCGAGCAGTACTTC. Translation: CATSRELAGVEQYF.

The chain joins TRBV20-1 to TRBJ2-1; 10 nucleotides match TRBD2. This CDR3 contains 14 residues. Germline loops: CDR1 DFQATT, CDR2 SNEGSKA (reference sequence). V was clipped by 3 bases and J by 8 bases; unmatched bases: 7. This chain's CDR3 is CSARSSGRGDEQFF. CDR3 DNA: TGCAGTGCTAGGTCTAGCGGGAGAGGAGATGAGCAGTTCTTC.

Concerning this clonotype itself: At one boundary the junction diverges from the germline segment, which might be a read error. V usage is TRBV7-6 and J usage is TRBJ1-6, with 9 bases fitting TRBD1. Germline CDR1 and CDR2: SGHVS and FNYEAQ. The CDR3 contains 12 residues. The CDR3 spells CASSLDRGVLHF. The CDR3 DNA reads as TGTGCCAGCAGTTTAGACAGGGGGGTCCTCCACTTT.

V is TRBV7-2 and J is TRBJ2-7, with 9 bases fitting TRBD2. The J segment lost 4 bases and the V segment lost 1 base, leaving 8 bases of the junction unmatched. CDR3 length equals 16 residues. Germline CDR1 is SGHTA and CDR2 is FQGNSA. The CDR3 here is CASSLEPGLAGYEQYF. CDR3 in DNA: TGTGCCAGCAGCTTAGAGCCCGGGCTAGCGGGATACGAGCAGTACTTC.

This clonotype was observed a handful of times. The genes are TRBV3-1 and TRBJ2-1; 10 positions agree with TRBD2. Trimming at V came to 1 base and at J to 6 bases, leaving 6 bases not matched to a gene. This CDR3 is 16 amino acids long. Germline V CDR1 and CDR2: LGHDT, YNNKEL (reference sequence). The CDR3 region is CASSQGGRLAGNEQFF. CDR3 coding DNA: TGTGCCAGCAGCCAAGGGGGCCGACTAGCGGGCAATGAGCAGTTCTTC.

This clonotype was seen more than once but under ten times. The J gene is TRBJ2-5, the V gene TRBV20-1; D gene uncertain. The J call is doubtful: the DNA matches TRBJ2-7 better. The germline CDR1 and CDR2 sequences are DFQATT and SNEGSKA (reference sequence). The CDR3 spans 12 residues. The CDR3 region has the DNA TGCAGTGCTAGATATATGAACGGCGAGCAGTACTTC. It specifies CSARYMNGEQYF.

This clonotype was observed a handful of times. The V call is TRBV12-3 or TRBV12-4, the J call TRBJ1-1, with 9 bases identical to TRBD1. The CDR3 is made up of 15 amino acids. J lost 1 base, V lost 5 bases, and 5 bases had no gene match. The CDR3 spells CASSNRDRANTEAFF. The CDR3 nucleotides read TGTGCCAGCAGTAACCGGGACAGGGCGAACACTGAAGCTTTCTTT.

CDR3 protein: CSAPVDLGYNEQFF. CDR3 DNA sequence: TGCAGTGCTCCCGTGGATCTAGGATACAATGAGCAGTTCTTC. V usage is TRBV20-1 and J usage is TRBJ2-1; D gene unclear. Germline loops: CDR1 DFQATT, CDR2 SNEGSKA (reference sequence). CDR3 length: 14 amino acids. The V and J ends lost 5 bases and 4 bases respectively, with 15 bases between them.

This chain joins TRBV7-2 and TRBJ1-2, with D tentatively TRBD1 (5 bases). The CDR3 is made up of 14 amino acids. Germline V gives CDR1 SGHTA, CDR2 FQGNSA. V was shortened by 4 bases and J by 1 base, with 10 bases between the two germline ends. The CDR3 nucleotides read TGTGCCAGCAGCTGGGGGACCCTTAACTATGGCTACACCTTC. This gives the protein CASSWGTLNYGYTF.

This clonotype was picked up one time. J is TRBJ2-1 and V is TRBV7-3; D gene unclear. The CDR3 totals 13 residues. Trimming cost V 5 bases and J 4 bases, with 9 bases left between them. Per germline, CDR1 SGHTA and CDR2 FQGTGA. The CDR3 region is CASSKGVYNEQFF. The CDR3, as DNA: TGTGCCAGCAGCAAAGGCGTGTACAATGAGCAGTTCTTC.

This sequence joins TRBV6-5 and TRBJ2-7; 9 nucleotides align to TRBD1. V gave up 2 bases and J gave up 5 bases; unmatched junction bases: 7. The CDR3 spans 15 residues. The germline V gene encodes CDR1 MNHEY and CDR2 SVGAGI. Here the CDR3 DNA reads TGTGCCAGCAGTTACACCGGGACAGGGTCAAACGAGCAGTACTTC. Translating it yields CASSYTGTGSNEQYF.

The rearrangement joins TRBV20-1 to TRBJ2-3; D remains ambiguous. V dropped 5 bases and J dropped 6 bases, with 15 bases sitting between them. CDR1 and CDR2 from the germline V gene are DFQATT and SNEGSKA (reference sequence). The CDR3 contains 13 residues. This CDR3 is CSASVTPRDTQYF. The CDR3 DNA is TGCAGTGCTTCTGTTACCCCGAGGGATACGCAGTATTTT.

This chain connects TRBV24-1 to TRBJ2-1; 7 nucleotides agree with TRBD1. V lost 5 bases, J lost 5 bases, and 5 bases stayed unmatched. Germline V gene sequence: CDR1 KGHDR, CDR2 SFDVKD. CDR3 size: 14 residues. The CDR3 sequence: CATSGQTGNNEQFF. The CDR3 nucleotides read TGTGCCACCAGTGGCCAGACAGGGAACAATGAGCAGTTCTTC.